Following are 13 T cell receptor beta chains from one sample sequenced in a study of T cell repertoires in cytomegalovirus infection. TCRdb itself ran the reads through MiXCR, one entry per CDR3 protein. The table shows 90,000 to 110,000 distinct CDR3 sequences, with roughly 30% occurring only once. These TCRs are of unknown antigen specificity. Sequencing used CD8+ T cells from cultured PBMCs, obtained from culture after CMV antigen stimulation. These receptors came from a human donor in good health (CMV status not recorded). Some clones in this sample may be carry-over from other donors' samples.

This clonotype was observed a handful of times. The chain employs TRBV6-6 and TRBJ1-1, with D possibly TRBD1 on 6 matching bases. CDR3 length: 16 residues. V lost 2 bases and J 6 bases, leaving 19 bases between the germline ends. Germline V gene sequence: CDR1 MNHNY, CDR2 SVGAGI (reference sequence). CDR3 in DNA: TGTGCCAGCAGTTACCCCGAAACAGGGTTCATCTCTGAAGCTTTCTTT. Amino acid sequence: CASSYPETGFISEAFF.

V gene TRBV14 combines with J gene TRBJ2-5; D is undetermined. The CDR3 has 13 residues. Germline lookup yields CDR1 SGHDN and CDR2 FVKESK. V was pared by 2 bases and J by 1 base, with 5 bases between. The CDR3 protein is CASSQLFQETQYF. As DNA, the CDR3 is TGTGCCAGCAGCCAACTCTTCCAAGAGACCCAGTACTTC.

CDR3 in DNA: TGTGCCAGCAGCCCATATTTCTCTGGCACAGATACGCAGTATTTT. Amino acids: CASSPYFSGTDTQYF. The chain combines TRBV14 with TRBJ2-3; D remains ambiguous. The CDR3 loop spans 15 amino acids. Germline CDR1 reads SGHDN; CDR2 reads FVKESK. V lost 4 bases to trimming and J lost 1 base, with 12 bases between them.

The rearrangement uses TRBV7-3 and TRBJ2-1; 9 positions agree with TRBD1. Germline V gene sequence: CDR1 SGHTA, CDR2 FQGTGA. The CDR3 runs to 14 residues. Trimming took 5 bases from V and 6 from J; bases not matched to a gene: 5. CDR3 loop: CASSRGQGGNEQFF. CDR3 bases: TGTGCCAGCAGCCGGGGACAGGGCGGCAATGAGCAGTTCTTC.

J is TRBJ2-3 and V is TRBV28; the D gene is possibly TRBD2 (7 bases). CDR3 size: 14 residues. Germline values: CDR1 MDHEN, CDR2 SYDVKM. The V end lost 3 bases, the J end lost 4 bases, and 11 bases lay between the germline ends. The CDR3 reads CASSFEGGADTQYF. CDR3 DNA sequence: TGTGCCAGCAGTTTCGAGGGGGGGGCAGATACGCAGTATTTT.

The CDR3 DNA reads as TGTGCCAGCAGCAACAGTCTCGGGGAGCTGTTTTTT. It is translated as CASSNSLGELFF. This chain uses TRBV7-6 with TRBJ2-2; unclear D gene. Germline V CDR1 and CDR2: SGHVS, FNYEAQ. The ends were cut back, 5 bases at V and 7 bases at J, with 8 bases in the middle. CDR3 length equals 12 residues.

This clonotype was detected only a few times. This rearrangement joins TRBV7-9 to TRBJ1-2; D is unclear. Trimming pared 2 bases from V and 4 bases from J, leaving 11 bases between. CDR1 and CDR2 from the germline V gene are SEHNR and FQNEAQ (reference sequence). The CDR3 sequence is 14 residues long. CDR3 nucleotides: TGTGCCAGCAGCTTATTGGTGAATTTCTATGGCTACACCTTC. Encoded protein: CASSLLVNFYGYTF.

The genes are TRBV20-1 and TRBJ2-7; D ambiguous. In germline, CDR1 is DFQATT, CDR2 SNEGSKA (reference sequence). V lost 3 bases to trimming and J lost 0 bases, with 9 bases between them. There are 13 residues in the CDR3. The CDR3, as DNA: TGCAGTGCTAGCCCGGGTCTCTCCTACGAGCAGTACTTC. This gives the protein CSASPGLSYEQYF.

There are a few counts of this clonotype. V and J are TRBV5-6 and TRBJ1-5; D gene uncertain. This CDR3 contains 14 residues. V gave up 4 bases and J gave up 3 bases, with 11 bases separating them. Germline V gene lookup returns CDR1 SGHDT and CDR2 YYEEEE. CDR3 in amino acids: CASSQRPHNQPQHF. The DNA of the CDR3 is TGTGCCAGCAGCCAGAGGCCGCACAATCAGCCCCAGCATTTT. Full variable domain (missing parts from reference TRBV5-6 and TRBJ1-5): DAGVTQSPTHLIKTRGQQVTLRCSPKSGHDTVSWYQQALGQGPQFIFQYYEEEERQRGNFPDRFSGHQFPNYSSELNVNALLLGDSALYLCASSQRPHNQPQHFGDGTRLSIL.

This clonotype was detected only a few times. The rearrangement joins TRBV5-1 to TRBJ1-2; D not resolved. CDR1 is SGHRS and CDR2 is YFSETQ in the germline V gene. The CDR3 runs 14 residues. Trimming cost V 1 base and J 2 bases, with 9 bases left between them. CDR3 residues: CASSLPKKNYGYTF. As DNA, the CDR3 is TGCGCCAGCAGCTTGCCCAAGAAGAACTATGGCTACACCTTC.

This clonotype was observed a few times. This rearrangement joins TRBV7-9 to TRBJ1-4; 7 positions match TRBD1. Germline V gene lookup returns CDR1 SEHNR and CDR2 FQNEAQ (reference sequence). The V segment lost 10 bases and the J segment 8 bases; nucleotides outside the gene matches: 13. The CDR3 runs to 14 residues. In DNA form, the CDR3 reads TGTGCCACCCCCTCTAGGGACAGCGTAGAAAAACTGTTTTTT. Amino acid sequence: CATPSRDSVEKLFF. The full variable domain, rest sourced from reference TRBV7-9 and TRBJ1-4, is DTGVSQNPRHKITKRGQNVTFRCDPISEHNRLYWYRQTLGQGPEFLTYFQNEAQLEKSRLLSDRFSAERPKGSFSTLEIQRTEQGDSAMYLCATPSRDSVEKLFFGSGTQLSVL.

This clonotype occurred many times. This chain connects TRBV7-3 to TRBJ2-3; possibly TRBD1 for D (5 bases). V gave up 6 bases and J gave up 0 bases, with 10 bases separating them. The CDR3 is made up of 14 amino acids. Germline CDR1 SGHTA, CDR2 FQGTGA. CDR3 sequence: CASRGPVSTDTQYF. The DNA for the CDR3 is TGTGCCAGCAGGGGGCCGGTGAGCACAGATACGCAGTATTTT.

This clonotype was observed a few times. The chain is built from TRBV5-4 and TRBJ2-6; no definite D call. Germline CDR1 reads SGHNT; CDR2 reads YYREEE (reference sequence). Trimming took off 4 bases at V and 2 bases at J, with 7 bases between the two ends. The CDR3 has 14 residues. CDR3 protein: CASSDITGANVLTF. The DNA of the CDR3 is TGTGCCAGCAGCGACATTACTGGGGCCAACGTCCTGACTTTC.